Shown below are 27 T cell receptor beta chains from a single sample sequenced in a study of shared clonotypes between healthy human individuals (dated by TCRdb to the early 2020s). The library was generated by the immunoSEQ multiplex PCR assay. Here the immuneACCESS table is served through TCRdb, limited to in-frame sequences with V and J called. Missing clones are a known gap in these copies; in checked studies unresolved V genes cover under half, and the rest lacks a known reason. This sample holds roughly 2 million clones; under 97% were observed only once. The leading ten clones occupy roughly 0.13% of the sample. The sequenced material came from naive CD4+ T cells sorted from blood. In light of the paper, this sample's cell subset or site label describes: CD45RA+ positively selected. These receptors were taken from a man younger than 30 in good health.

This clone has a single count. The chain couples TRBV2 to TRBJ1-2, with D possibly being TRBD1 (5 bases). Germline V gene lookup returns CDR1 SNHLY and CDR2 FYNNEI. V was pared by 2 bases and J by 10 bases, with 14 bases between. This CDR3 contains 13 residues. This chain's CDR3 is CASSETGPEFYTF. CDR3 in DNA: TGTGCCAGCAGTGAAACGGGACCTGAGTTCTACACCTTC.

In regard to this clone: Other nucleotide sequences in the sample specify the same CDR3. The rearrangement links TRBV7-2 to TRBJ2-3; D remains ambiguous. Germline CDR1 SGHTA, CDR2 FQGNSA. This CDR3 contains 15 residues. V lost 1 base and J lost 0, with 8 bases in between. CDR3 in amino acids: CASSLGGASTDTQYF. CDR3 in DNA: TGTGCCAGCAGCTTAGGCGGAGCTAGCACAGATACGCAGTATTTT. The whole variable domain, remainder taken from reference TRBV7-2 and TRBJ2-3, is GAGVSQSPSNKVTEKGKDVELRCDPISGHTALYWYRQSLGQGLEFLIYFQGNSAPDKSGLPSDRFSAERTGGSVSTLTIQRTQQEDSAVYLCASSLGGASTDTQYFGPGTRLTVL.

As regards this clone: Distinct nucleotide sequences in the sample also encode this CDR3. The chain uses TRBV2 and TRBJ2-3; D is ambiguous. The CDR3 is 11 residues long. Trimming removed 5 bases at V and 3 bases at J, with 3 bases between. CDR1 is SNHLY, CDR2 FYNNEI, per germline. CDR3 nucleotides: TGTGCCAGCAGTCGGACAGATACGCAGTATTTT. It translates to CASSRTDTQYF.

The V gene is TRBV19, the J gene TRBJ2-3; D is undetermined. Germline CDR1 reads LNHDA; CDR2 reads SQIVND (reference sequence). V was pared by 10 bases and J by 4 bases, with 15 bases between. The CDR3 consists of 13 residues. The DNA of the CDR3 is TGTGCCACCAGTACTACCTGGGCAGATACGCAGTATTTT. Encoded protein: CATSTTWADTQYF.

The rearrangement joins TRBV30 to TRBJ1-6; D might be TRBD1 (6 bases). The CDR3 length is 17 residues. CDR1 and CDR2 (germline): GTSNPN, SVGIG (reference sequence). Trimming cost V 6 bases and J 0 bases, with 18 bases left between them. CDR3 protein: CACNIQGPSSYNSPLHF. Written as DNA, the CDR3 is TGTGCCTGCAACATACAGGGTCCTAGCTCCTATAATTCACCCCTCCACTTT. The complete variable domain, with remaining parts taken from reference TRBV30 and TRBJ1-6, reads SQTIHQWPATLVQPVGSPLSLECTVEGTSNPNLYWYRQAAGRGLQLLFYSVGIGQISSEVPQNLSASRPQDRQFILSSKKLLLSDSGFYLCACNIQGPSSYNSPLHFGNGTRLTVT.

The chain has TRBV11-2 and TRBJ1-2, with TRBD1 as a possible D gene (5 bases). The V and J ends lost 1 base and 2 bases respectively, with 11 bases between them. Germline lookup yields CDR1 SGHAT and CDR2 FQNNGV. CDR3 length: 15 residues. CDR3 bases: TGTGCCAGCAGCTTAGTGGCAGGGCAGAACTATGGCTACACCTTC. This sequence encodes CASSLVAGQNYGYTF.

The chain combines TRBV18 with TRBJ1-6; 7 bases align to TRBD1. CDR1 and CDR2 from the germline V gene are KGHSH and LQKENI. The CDR3 spans 18 residues. The ends lost 4 bases at V and 5 bases at J; junction bases unmatched: 14. The CDR3 spells CASSLNSGTEIDNSPLHF. For the CDR3, the DNA is TGTGCCAGCTCACTGAACTCCGGGACAGAGATAGATAATTCACCCCTCCACTTT.

This chain joins TRBV7-9 and TRBJ1-4, with D maybe TRBD1 (5 bases). CDR1 and CDR2 from the germline V gene are SEHNR and FQNEAQ (reference sequence). Trimming cost V 4 bases and J 6 bases, with 18 bases left between them. This CDR3 has 16 residues. The CDR3 nucleotides are TGTGCCAGCAGCTCCGGAGCCGGGGCAAGGGATGAAAAACTGTTTTTT. Translating gives CASSSGAGARDEKLFF.

Points on this clone: A junction boundary mismatches the germline segment, possibly from a read error. The rearrangement uses TRBV6-1 and TRBJ1-3, with 7 bases fitting TRBD1. The CDR3 has 16 residues. Germline V gives CDR1 MNHNS, CDR2 SASEGT. The chain's CDR3 is CASTENRGSLGNTIYF. In DNA form, the CDR3 reads TGTGCCAGCACTGAAAACAGGGGATCTTTGGGAAACACCATATATTTT.

Of note for this clone: Other DNA sequences within the sample encode an identical CDR3. In DNA, the CDR3 is TGTGCCAGCAGCTTAGTAACAGGGTTGAACACTGAAGCTTTCTTT. The encoded protein is CASSLVTGLNTEAFF. The chain recombines TRBV7-2 with TRBJ1-1, with D tentatively TRBD1 (6 bases). Germline loops: CDR1 SGHTA, CDR2 FQGNSA. V was shortened by 1 base and J by 0 bases, with 9 bases between the two germline ends. The CDR3 runs 15 residues.

The chain couples TRBV6-6 to TRBJ2-7, with a weak D call TRBD1 (5 bases). The V gene's germline CDR1 is MNHNY and CDR2 SVGAGI (reference sequence). Trimming took 0 bases from V and 3 from J, leaving 9 bases between them. The CDR3 length is 14 residues. The CDR3 sequence is CASSYSGVHYEQYF. The CDR3 DNA follows: TGTGCCAGCAGTTACTCAGGGGTACACTACGAGCAGTACTTC.

As for this clone: Other DNA sequences of this sample code for an identical CDR3. The chain links TRBV5-1 to TRBJ1-1; 7 nucleotides agree with TRBD1. V lost 0 bases and J lost 2; bases outside the gene matches: 4. The germline CDR1 and CDR2 sequences are SGHRS and YFSETQ. The CDR3 has 15 residues. This chain's CDR3 is CASSLGGGGNTEAFF. Written as DNA, the CDR3 is TGCGCCAGCAGCTTGGGAGGAGGGGGCAACACTGAAGCTTTCTTT.

Note on this clone: Within the sample, other DNA sequences also encode this same CDR3. V is TRBV9 and J is TRBJ1-1; no reliable D call. V lost 0 bases and J 5 bases, leaving 8 bases between the germline ends. This CDR3 contains 13 residues. Per the germline V gene, CDR1 is SGDLS and CDR2 is YYNGEE. The chain's CDR3 is CASSVGSVTEAFF. DNA of the CDR3: TGTGCCAGCAGCGTAGGGAGTGTAACTGAAGCTTTCTTT.

The chain links TRBV29-1 to TRBJ2-1; D unclear. Trimming took 7 bases from V and 0 from J, leaving 10 bases between them. The V gene's germline CDR1 is SQVTM and CDR2 ANQGSEA. The CDR3 spans 13 residues. CDR3 amino acids: CSASPSSYNEQFF. The CDR3 DNA is TGCAGCGCTTCCCCTAGCTCCTACAATGAGCAGTTCTTC.

Comments on this clone: Additional DNA sequences in this sample encode the identical CDR3. The rearrangement links TRBV5-1 to TRBJ2-2; 8 bases are shared with TRBD1. The junction had 6 bases not matched to a gene; V was cut back by 3 bases and J by 5 bases. The CDR3 consists of 15 residues. Germline CDR1 and CDR2: SGHRS and YFSETQ. CDR3 sequence (DNA): TGCGCCAGCAGCTCCGGGACAGGAGGTACCGGGGAGCTGTTTTTT. Its translation is CASSSGTGGTGELFF.

In this sample, this clone turned up a few times. The chain links TRBV9 to TRBJ2-5; the D gene is possibly TRBD2 (6 bases). V lost 2 bases and J 1 base, leaving 12 bases between the germline ends. This CDR3 has 15 residues. Per the germline V gene, CDR1 is SGDLS and CDR2 is YYNGEE. CDR3 loop: CASSVGRLVQETQYF. In nucleotides, the CDR3 is TGTGCCAGCAGCGTGGGGCGACTAGTCCAAGAGACCCAGTACTTC.

The rearrangement joins TRBV9 to TRBJ1-4; TRBD1 is a possible D gene (6 bases). V was trimmed by 4 bases and J by 8 bases, leaving 18 bases between them. The CDR3 length is 15 residues. Germline CDR1 is SGDLS and CDR2 is YYNGEE. In DNA form, the CDR3 reads TGTGCCAGCAGCCCAGTCACAGGGAAAGGGGAAAAACTGTTTTTT. As protein: CASSPVTGKGEKLFF.

This clone was detected once. For the CDR3, the DNA is TGTGCCAGCAACCCGGGACATGGAAACACCATATATTTT. Encoded protein: CASNPGHGNTIYF. The chain couples TRBV6-6 to TRBJ1-3; perhaps TRBD1 as D (6 bases). Trimming took off 7 bases at V and 3 bases at J, with 10 bases between the two ends. The length of the CDR3 is 13 residues. Germline V lookup: CDR1 MNHNY, CDR2 SVGAGI (reference sequence).

As concerns this clone: At the DNA level, this CDR3 is encoded by other sequences in the same sample as well. CDR3 region: CSVETDNYGYTF. The CDR3 DNA reads as TGCAGCGTTGAAACAGACAACTATGGCTACACCTTC. The chain combines TRBV29-1 with TRBJ1-2; no reliable D call. V was cut by 2 bases and J by 2 bases, with 6 bases left in between. The CDR3 totals 12 residues. Germline CDR1 is SQVTM and CDR2 is ANQGSEA.

The CDR3 reads CASSLGLADPQYF. Here the CDR3 DNA reads TGTGCCAGCAGCTTAGGACTAGCTGATCCGCAGTATTTT. This sequence joins TRBV11-3 and TRBJ2-3, with TRBD2 identical over 7 bases. CDR3 length: 13 amino acids. The germline V gene encodes CDR1 SGHNT and CDR2 YENEEA. V lost 1 base and J lost 10; bases outside the gene matches: 5. The full variable domain, completed using reference TRBV11-3 and TRBJ2-3, is EAGVVQSPRYKIIEKKQPVAFWCNPISGHNTLYWYLQNLGQGPELLIRYENEEAVDDSQLPKDRFSAERLKGVDSTLKIQPAELGDSAVYLCASSLGLADPQYFGPGTRLTVL.

The rearrangement uses TRBV30 and TRBJ1-1, with TRBD1 identical over 9 bases. With 4 bases clipped from V and 8 bases from J, the junction kept 5 bases outside the gene matches. CDR3 length: 12 residues. CDR1 is GTSNPN, CDR2 SVGIG, per germline (reference sequence). CDR3 coding DNA: TGTGCCTGGACCCCAGGACAGGGGGAAGCTTTCTTT. It codes for CAWTPGQGEAFF.

This chain uses TRBV4-1 with TRBJ2-7; 11 bases map to TRBD1. The germline V gene encodes CDR1 MGHRA and CDR2 YSYEKL. The CDR3 contains 15 residues. The V and J ends lost 5 bases and 2 bases, in that order; junction bases with no gene match: 5. CDR3: CASSRGQGGTYEQYF. CDR3 coding DNA: TGCGCCAGCAGCAGGGGACAGGGGGGAACCTACGAGCAGTACTTC.

This clone was seen only a few times. The same CDR3 arises from other DNA sequences in this sample as well. This chain uses TRBV5-1 with TRBJ2-3; D not resolved. Trimming pared 3 bases from V and 1 base from J, leaving 6 bases between. Germline V lookup: CDR1 SGHRS, CDR2 YFSETQ. The CDR3 runs 13 residues. DNA of the CDR3: TGCGCCAGCAGCTCTCAGGGCACAGATACGCAGTATTTT. The encoded protein is CASSSQGTDTQYF.

About this clone itself: Other nucleotide sequences in the sample specify the same CDR3. This chain links TRBV7-3 with TRBJ2-1; TRBD2 matches 9 bases. Germline loops: CDR1 SGHTA, CDR2 FQGTGA. This CDR3 is built from 14 residues. With V trimmed by 3 bases and J by 4 bases, 1 base remained unmatched. The CDR3 is CASSLRGGYNEQFF. CDR3 coding DNA: TGTGCCAGCAGCTTGCGGGGGGGTTACAATGAGCAGTTCTTC.

V usage is TRBV2 and J usage is TRBJ2-1; D remains ambiguous. V lost 8 bases to trimming and J lost 3 bases, with 11 bases between them. Germline V gene sequence: CDR1 SNHLY, CDR2 FYNNEI. The CDR3 is 13 residues long. CDR3 DNA: TGTGCCAGCGGTAAGCGCATCTACAATGAGCAGTTCTTC. Amino acids: CASGKRIYNEQFF.

The V and J genes are TRBV6-6 and TRBJ2-5; D is ambiguous. The CDR3 runs to 14 residues. The V end was cut by 5 bases, the J end by 4 bases, with 14 bases between. Germline V lookup: CDR1 MNHNY, CDR2 SVGAGI (reference sequence). The CDR3, as DNA: TGTGCCAGCAGTCCCACTACTTTGGGAGAGACCCAGTACTTC. Protein: CASSPTTLGETQYF.

The rearrangement joins TRBV28 to TRBJ1-4, with D possibly TRBD1 on 6 matching bases. V shed 4 bases and J shed 3 bases, with 12 bases lying between them. This CDR3 spans 15 amino acids. Germline V CDR1 and CDR2: MDHEN, SYDVKM. In nucleotides, the CDR3 is TGTGCCAGCAGTTCCCTGACAGGATCTAATGAAAAACTGTTTTTT. This sequence encodes CASSSLTGSNEKLFF.